The 27 T cell receptor beta chains listed next were all sequenced from one sample in a study of CD8 T cells in Susac syndrome (dated by TCRdb to the late 2010s). The library came from the immunoSEQ multiplex PCR assay. RNA was extracted using the RNeasy kit, and roughly 0.5 to 1 ug of the RNA was reverse transcribed with random hexamers. TCRdb took the public reads, trimmed them with fastp at Q25, ran MiXCR for clone calling and kept in-frame beta chains. Rows are combined by CDR3 protein, so each entry shows the most common genes and DNA. Counted in this sample were 65,000 to 75,000 distinct CDR3 sequences; about 95% of them appeared once. The top ten clones comprise approximately 0.25% of the sample. The sequenced sample consisted of CD8+ T cells from PBMCs. The receptors stem from a human donor in good health.

Here the CDR3 reads CATSVGRGRTDTQYF. DNA of the CDR3: TGTGCCACCAGTGTGGGGCGGGGGCGCACAGATACGCAGTATTTT. The chain is built from TRBV24-1 and TRBJ2-3; D possibly corresponds to TRBD2 (7 bases). Deletions cut 5 bases from V and 1 base from J, with 12 bases between. The CDR3 has 15 amino acids. Germline CDR1 reads KGHDR; CDR2 reads SFDVKD.

This chain links TRBV7-9 with TRBJ2-4, with no clear D. Germline CDR1 reads SEHNR; CDR2 reads FQNEAQ (reference sequence). The CDR3 is 15 amino acids. V was shortened by 4 bases and J by 2 bases, with 12 bases between the two germline ends. Written as DNA, the CDR3 is TGTGCCAGCAGCTACGGTCGGGTGACCAAAAACATTCAGTACTTC. Translating gives CASSYGRVTKNIQYF.

The chain employs TRBV7-9 and TRBJ2-3; 8 positions agree with TRBD2. The CDR3 contains 17 residues. V shed 5 bases, J shed 3 bases, and the junction held 13 bases outside the gene matches. Germline-derived CDR1 and CDR2 are SEHNR and FQNEAQ (reference sequence). CDR3 DNA: TGTGCCAGCAGCGAGACTAGCGATCCGTCCTGGACAGATACGCAGTATTTT. Its translation is CASSETSDPSWTDTQYF.

This clonotype appeared a single time. The chain carries TRBV29-1 and TRBJ2-1, with D maybe TRBD2 (6 bases). CDR1 is SQVTM and CDR2 is ANQGSEA in the germline V gene. The CDR3 has 14 residues. With 3 bases removed from V and 10 bases from J, the gap between germline ends came to 19 bases. CDR3 protein: CSVEGGLLLGEQFF. The DNA for the CDR3 is TGCAGCGTTGAGGGGGGTCTCCTGCTAGGGGAGCAGTTCTTC.

The chain combines TRBV28 with TRBJ1-3, with TRBD1 as a possible D gene (5 bases). Trimming cost V 7 bases and J 4 bases, with 26 bases left between them. CDR3 length: 18 amino acids. Germline V gene lookup returns CDR1 MDHEN and CDR2 SYDVKM. The CDR3 reads CASIPEGLDLLTGNTIYF. CDR3 coding DNA: TGTGCCAGCATCCCCGAGGGGCTCGACCTTCTCACGGGAAACACCATATATTTT.

This rearrangement joins TRBV7-6 to TRBJ2-7, with TRBD1 matching 7 bases. The CDR3 has 13 amino acids. The V and J ends lost 3 bases and 2 bases, in that order; junction bases with no gene match: 1. The germline V gene encodes CDR1 SGHVS and CDR2 FNYEAQ. Here the CDR3 reads CASSFGTAYEQYV. The DNA of the CDR3 is TGTGCCAGCAGCTTCGGGACAGCCTACGAGCAGTACGTC.

The gene calls are TRBV6-5 and TRBJ2-3; possibly TRBD1 for D (5 bases). The CDR3 runs to 16 residues. Germline lookup yields CDR1 MNHEY and CDR2 SVGAGI. Trimming cost V 0 bases and J 5 bases, with 15 bases left between them. CDR3 sequence: CASSYSYQGGIDTQYF. The DNA of the CDR3 is TGTGCCAGCAGTTACTCTTACCAGGGTGGGATAGATACGCAGTATTTT.

This clonotype has a single count. V usage is TRBV7-9 and J usage is TRBJ1-4, with no clear D. Germline CDR1 SEHNR, CDR2 FQNEAQ (reference sequence). The CDR3 contains 14 residues. Trimming pared 7 bases from V and 3 bases from J, leaving 12 bases between. The CDR3 bases are TGTGCCAGCACCCCATCGGGCGCTAATGAAAAACTGTTTTTT. Protein: CASTPSGANEKLFF.

This clonotype was found once. This sequence joins TRBV4-1 and TRBJ2-1; 8 bases match TRBD2. V shed 8 bases and J 9 bases; nucleotides not matched to a gene: 6. The CDR3 length is 12 residues. The germline gives CDR1 MGHRA, CDR2 YSYEKL. CDR3 nucleotides: TGCGCCAGCCGGGAGGGAGGAGGTGAGCAGTTCTTC. This codes for CASREGGGEQFF.

The chain combines TRBV7-2 with TRBJ2-1; D may match TRBD1 or TRBD2 (6 bases each). V lost 7 bases to trimming and J lost 2 bases, with 18 bases between them. The CDR3 is 16 amino acids. CDR1 is SGHTA and CDR2 is FQGNSA in the germline V gene. CDR3 sequence: CASTLSGGPPYNEQFF. CDR3 sequence (DNA): TGTGCCAGCACCCTGTCCGGGGGCCCCCCCTACAATGAGCAGTTCTTC.

The gene calls are TRBV9 and TRBJ1-6, with D unclear. V was trimmed by 1 base and J by 4 bases, leaving 9 bases between them. The CDR3 sequence is 15 residues long. From germline, CDR1 is SGDLS and CDR2 YYNGEE. The CDR3 loop is CASSVKMEYNSPLHF. Here the CDR3 DNA reads TGTGCCAGCAGCGTAAAGATGGAGTATAATTCACCCCTCCACTTT.

The chain recombines TRBV19 with TRBJ2-3, with no clear D. The CDR3 is 12 residues long. Germline-derived CDR1 and CDR2 are LNHDA and SQIVND (reference sequence). Trimming took 5 bases from V and 6 from J, leaving 9 bases between them. The CDR3 nucleotides read TGTGCCAGTAGTTTCCTATGGGATACGCAGTATTTT. The encoded protein is CASSFLWDTQYF.

The chain has TRBV12-3 or TRBV12-4 and TRBJ2-7, with 15 positions matching TRBD2. CDR3 length equals 15 residues. The trim removed 5 bases at V and 5 bases at J, leaving 4 bases unmatched. The chain's CDR3 is CASSGTSGGQNEQYF. CDR3 coding DNA: TGTGCCAGCAGTGGGACTAGCGGGGGGCAGAACGAGCAGTACTTC.

The chain uses TRBV12-3 or TRBV12-4 and TRBJ2-2, with 8 bases identical to TRBD1. This CDR3 is built from 14 residues. The J segment lost 7 bases and the V segment lost 6 bases, leaving 7 bases of the junction unmatched. CDR3 loop: CASREDRAIGELFF. Written as DNA, the CDR3 is TGTGCCAGCAGGGAGGACAGGGCCATCGGGGAGCTGTTTTTT.

The chain links TRBV27 to TRBJ1-1; 7 bases line up with TRBD1. This CDR3 region has 15 residues. V gave up 7 bases and J gave up 3 bases; unmatched junction bases: 11. CDR1 is MNHEY, CDR2 SMNVEV, per germline (reference sequence). The CDR3 sequence is CASKWKTGSYTEAFF. In DNA, the CDR3 is TGTGCCAGCAAATGGAAGACAGGGTCATACACTGAAGCTTTCTTT.

The chain uses TRBV4-1 and TRBJ2-2; 9 positions agree with TRBD1. Trimming at V came to 3 bases and at J to 6 bases, leaving 2 bases not matched to a gene. The CDR3 loop spans 14 amino acids. Germline CDR1 reads MGHRA; CDR2 reads YSYEKL. The CDR3 protein is CASSQRQGAGELFF. The CDR3 nucleotides read TGCGCCAGCAGCCAGCGACAGGGGGCCGGGGAGCTGTTTTTT.

V usage is TRBV27 and J usage is TRBJ2-1, with a weak D call TRBD2 (6 bases). The CDR3 totals 14 residues. The germline V gene encodes CDR1 MNHEY and CDR2 SMNVEV (reference sequence). The V end was cut by 6 bases, the J end by 4 bases, with 13 bases between. DNA of the CDR3: TGTGCCAGCAGGTTTGGAGGGGTGTACAATGAGCAGTTCTTC. Amino acid sequence: CASRFGGVYNEQFF.

This rearrangement joins TRBV6-2 or TRBV6-3 to TRBJ2-6; D is ambiguous. This CDR3 is built from 17 residues. V shed 2 bases and J shed 0 bases, with 11 bases lying between them. Looked up from germline, CDR1 is MNHEY and CDR2 is SVGEGT. CDR3 region: CASSYTDGSSGANVLTF. CDR3 DNA sequence: TGTGCCAGCAGTTACACGGACGGTTCCTCTGGGGCCAACGTCCTGACTTTC.

CDR3 loop: CASSLRPGADNEQFF. Here the CDR3 DNA reads TGCGCCAGCAGCTTGAGGCCAGGGGCCGACAATGAGCAGTTCTTC. V usage is TRBV5-1 and J usage is TRBJ2-1; tentative D call: TRBD1 (6 bases). Trimming removed 1 base at V and 5 bases at J, with 13 bases between. Germline assignment: CDR1 SGHRS and CDR2 YFSETQ. The CDR3 has 15 amino acids.

The chain joins TRBV20-1 to TRBJ2-1; possibly TRBD2 for D (6 bases). Germline values: CDR1 DFQATT, CDR2 SNEGSKA (reference sequence). The CDR3 sequence is 14 residues long. Trimming removed 3 bases at V and 2 bases at J, with 11 bases between. The CDR3 coding sequence is TGCAGTGCTAGTAGCGGCGGGGCCTACAATGAGCAGTTCTTC. Translated, it gives CSASSGGAYNEQFF.

The CDR3 DNA is TGCGCCAGCAGTCAACCCCGGGACGACACTGAAGCTTTCTTT. This gives the protein CASSQPRDDTEAFF. This chain connects TRBV23-1 to TRBJ1-1, with D perhaps matching TRBD1 (5 bases). TRBV23-1 is noted as an ORF with a role that remains uncertain. The CDR3 has 14 residues. V was pared by 2 bases and J by 3 bases, with 10 bases between.

The chain has TRBV19 and TRBJ2-1; perhaps TRBD1 as D (5 bases). The germline CDR1 and CDR2 sequences are LNHDA and SQIVND (reference sequence). Trimming took off 4 bases at V and 5 bases at J, with 15 bases between the two ends. This CDR3 has 15 amino acids. CDR3 protein: CASSTPARAHNEQFF. The DNA for the CDR3 is TGTGCCAGTAGTACTCCGGCCAGGGCTCACAATGAGCAGTTCTTC.

The rearrangement links TRBV3-1 to TRBJ2-7, with a possible D match to TRBD2 (5 bases). V lost 3 bases to trimming and J lost 0 bases, with 12 bases between them. The CDR3 spans 15 residues. Per the germline V gene, CDR1 is LGHDT and CDR2 is YNNKEL (reference sequence). Here the CDR3 DNA reads TGTGCCAGCAGCCACCCCGAGGGTTGCTCCTACGAGCAGTACGTC. Translation: CASSHPEGCSYEQYV.

The V and J genes are TRBV7-9 and TRBJ1-4; 7 nucleotides match TRBD1. Germline loops: CDR1 SEHNR, CDR2 FQNEAQ (reference sequence). CDR3 length: 16 amino acids. Trimming at V came to 5 bases and at J to 7 bases, leaving 13 bases not matched to a gene. CDR3 sequence reads: CASSPPITGAGEKLFF. CDR3 nucleotide sequence: TGTGCCAGCAGCCCTCCGATAACAGGGGCGGGTGAAAAACTGTTTTTT.

The J gene is TRBJ2-1, the V gene TRBV9; possibly TRBD1 for D (6 bases). Trimming stripped 5 bases from V and 6 bases from J, with 15 bases between. From germline, CDR1 is SGDLS and CDR2 YYNGEE. CDR3 length equals 14 residues. The CDR3 DNA reads TGTGCCAGCAGGTCTGCAGGGGCGGGCAATGAGCAGTTCTTC. Translating it yields CASRSAGAGNEQFF.

The rearrangement joins TRBV28 to TRBJ2-5, with D hard to call. V was shortened by 2 bases and J by 2 bases, with 9 bases between the two germline ends. CDR1 and CDR2 (germline): MDHEN, SYDVKM. The CDR3 length is 14 residues. Here the CDR3 reads CASSLNSLQETQYF. The CDR3 region has the DNA TGTGCCAGCAGTTTAAACAGTCTTCAAGAGACCCAGTACTTC.

The chain joins TRBV12-3 or TRBV12-4 to TRBJ1-5; D gene unclear. CDR3 length equals 13 residues. Between the trimmed V and J ends, which lost 6 bases and 7 bases, there was a span of 13 bases. The CDR3 loop is CASSRVAGQPQHF. For the CDR3, the DNA is TGTGCCAGCAGCCGAGTGGCGGGACAGCCCCAGCATTTT.